This T cell receptor (beta chain) was obtained from a study of early T cells in non-severe SARS-CoV-2 infection. On the study more broadly: Alpha and beta chains were unpaired, from unsorted whole-blood bulk RNA. General study points: VDJdb matching, biased toward anti-spike CD8 responses, missed private and CD4 specificities.

The CDR3 length is 15 residues. V lost 6 bases and J lost 0; bases outside the gene matches: 3. Individual cDNA molecules carried attached unique molecular identifiers. A single record per CDR3 protein comes from TCRdb applying MiXCR to the 5' RACE reads. The sample records under 70,000 distinct CDR3 sequences, about 5.6% being singletons. On this clonotype itself: Its matching antigen is unknown.

Sequenced sample: whole blood. This rearrangement joins TRBV12-3 or TRBV12-4 to TRBJ2-2; 8 nucleotides line up with TRBD2. This clonotype originated in an adult who was a healthcare worker with PCR-confirmed SARS-CoV-2 infection or an uninfected control (not recorded which). DNA of the CDR3: TGTGCCAGCAGCCCGGGGGGGTCGAACACCGGGGAGCTGTTTTTT. Amino acid sequence: CASSPGGSNTGELFF.